This T cell receptor (beta chain) emerged from a study of shared clonotypes between healthy human individuals. Study as a whole: The cohort comprised a couple of women and a few men. Their ages spanned 18 to 49 years. Regarding the study as a whole: Limited genetic and exposure-history diversity came from having few donors.

Assay: immunoSEQ multiplex PCR; the TCRdb copy retains only in-frame clones and omits some. The sample contains 2 million or so clones, about 94% of which appear only once. Trimming removed 2 bases from V and 8 bases from J, with 10 bases in between. Per the germline V gene, CDR1 is SGHAT and CDR2 is FQNNGV. The CDR3 loop spans 13 amino acids. Details on this clone: Its antigen is still unknown.

CD8 cells regarded as naive lacked CD45RO, were positively chosen for CCR7, and omitted terminally differentiated effector memory CD45RA+ cells. Adult donors, all healthy and HIV-negative, had no recent acute infections or vaccinations. Caucasian adults living in Nashville, Tennessee, provided all samples. This TCR was recovered from a man younger than 35 in good health. This chain links TRBV11-2 with TRBJ2-1; no clear D gene. The material sequenced was naive CD8+ T cells sorted from blood. CDR3 residues: CASSLFNGHEQFF. CDR3 DNA sequence: TGTGCCAGCAGCTTATTTAACGGCCATGAGCAGTTCTTC.